The sequence of this T cell receptor (beta chain) was determined in a study of vaccination and CD4 T cells after COVID-19. Study in general: Cells were stimulated with overlapping spike peptide pools from SARS-CoV-2, HCoV-NL63, HCoV-OC43 and HCoV-229E. Either a CEFX pool, an HIV-1 Nef pool, or no peptide was added to control cultures. Study-level results: For convalescent patients, 304 of the 307 vaccine-specific clones analyzed were classified as spike mono-reactive. Median SARS-CoV-2-reactive clonotype numbers went from 21 to 38; this increase was not significant.

The Oncomine TCR Beta short-read assay was applied to DNA of cultured CD4+ T cells. MiXCR, applied by TCRdb to the PCR reads, yields one record per CDR3 protein. Among about 6,700 distinct CDR3 sequences, 30% to 45% were seen once, and the ten largest hold 19%. As for this clonotype: Antigen unknown.

Germline V gene data show CDR1 as WSHSY and CDR2 as SAAADI. CDR3 size: 13 residues. Specified treatment: roughly 11-day PBMC culture with coronavirus spike peptide pools or control peptides (ViraFEST assay). Those CD4+ T cells from the unexposed donor predate the COVID-19 pandemic (2011-2018). The clonotype comes from a human donor in good health. The chain combines TRBV10-2 with TRBJ2-7; 8 bases align to TRBD2. Sequences were obtained from CD4+ T cells from blood, cultured in vitro. This chain's CDR3 is CASRSIAGYEQYF. The CDR3 DNA follows: TGCGCGTCCCGGTCTATAGCGGGATACGAGCAGTACTTC.